These 26 T cell receptor beta chains were all obtained from the same sample, sequenced in a study of regulatory T cells in long-lasting Graves disease. Time point defined: persistent/refractory GD, antithyroid drugs over 5 years with positive TRAb. Researchers made the TCR library from RNA that was extracted from PBMCs. Building the TCR beta libraries relied on iRepertoire HTBI primers, and CDR3 regions underwent Arm-PCR. MiXCR, applied by TCRdb to the multiplex PCR reads, yields one record per CDR3 protein. In the table there are fewer than 400,000 distinct CDR3 sequences, roughly a fifth of which are singletons. The source material was peripheral blood mononuclear cells (PBMCs), sampled when the disease was refractory, from a patient treated with antithyroid drugs. These TCRs come from a female donor with Graves disease.

In its sample, this clonotype was seen many times. This chain uses TRBV7-9 with TRBJ1-6; D is perhaps TRBD1 (5 bases). Trimming left V 9 bases short and J 7 bases short, with 10 bases between. Germline CDR1 reads SEHNR; CDR2 reads FQNEAQ (reference sequence). The CDR3 totals 12 residues. CDR3 amino acids: CASSRGNSPLHF. The DNA of the CDR3 is TGTGCCAGTTCCCGGGGCAATTCACCCCTCCACTTT. Filled out from reference TRBV7-9 and TRBJ1-6, the complete variable domain reads DTGVSQNPRHKITKRGQNVTFRCDPISEHNRLYWYRQTLGQGPEFLTYFQNEAQLEKSRLLSDRFSAERPKGSFSTLEIQRTEQGDSAMYLCASSRGNSPLHFGNGTRLTVT.

V is TRBV12-3 or TRBV12-4 and J is TRBJ2-5; the D gene is possibly TRBD2 (6 bases). This CDR3 contains 15 residues. The V end lost 1 base, the J end lost 5 bases, and 14 bases lay between the germline ends. The CDR3 loop is CASSLGERVGETQYF. As DNA, the CDR3 is TGTGCCAGCAGTTTAGGGGAGCGGGTGGGGGAGACCCAGTACTTC.

The V call is TRBV20-1, the J call TRBJ1-2; the match to TRBD1 covers 7 bases. This CDR3 has 14 amino acids. Trimming removed 4 bases from V and 2 bases from J; junction bases left unmatched: 7. CDR1 and CDR2 from the germline V gene are DFQATT and SNEGSKA (reference sequence). The CDR3 loop is CSAKNQGQNYGYTF. As DNA, the CDR3 is TGCAGTGCTAAAAATCAGGGACAGAACTATGGCTACACCTTC.

This sequence joins TRBV7-8 and TRBJ2-1; D may be TRBD1 or TRBD2 (5 bases each). CDR1 and CDR2 (germline): SGHVS, FQNEAQ. The CDR3 loop spans 16 amino acids. V was clipped by 0 bases and J by 1 base, with 10 bases between them. CDR3 loop: CASSLAWGISYNEQFF. The DNA of the CDR3 is TGTGCCAGCAGCTTAGCTTGGGGGATATCCTACAATGAGCAGTTCTTC.

This clonotype was picked up many times. The chain carries TRBV20-1 and TRBJ2-5, with no clear D. Germline values: CDR1 DFQATT, CDR2 SNEGSKA (reference sequence). This CDR3 spans 11 amino acids. Trimming took 2 bases from V and 7 from J, leaving 8 bases between them. This CDR3 reads CSARMQPTQYF. CDR3 nucleotide sequence: TGCAGTGCTAGAATGCAGCCGACCCAGTACTTC.

This clonotype was recorded many times. The chain carries TRBV20-1 and TRBJ1-5; tentatively, D is TRBD1 (6 bases). V shed 4 bases and J shed 4 bases, with 14 bases lying between them. The CDR3 length is 14 residues. Germline CDR1 and CDR2: DFQATT and SNEGSKA (reference sequence). CDR3 sequence reads: CSANNRDGNQPQHF. Written as DNA, the CDR3 is TGCAGTGCTAACAACAGGGACGGTAATCAGCCCCAGCATTTT.

On this clonotype itself: A much larger clone differs from this one at a single base, so this may be a read error. The CDR3 carries no conserved terminal phenylalanine or tryptophan, so it likely arises from a read error. V and J are TRBV9 and TRBJ1-5, with D possibly matching TRBD1 (5 bases). The ends were cut back, 2 bases at V and 2 bases at J, with 11 bases in the middle. From germline, CDR1 is SGDLS and CDR2 YYNGEE. The CDR3 is 15 amino acids. CDR3 region: CASSVGWGGNQPQHS. DNA of the CDR3: TGTGCCAGCAGCGTTGGTTGGGGCGGCAATCAGCCCCAGCATTCT.

This clonotype showed up many times. The J gene is TRBJ2-7, the V gene TRBV11-2, with 11 positions matching TRBD1. The CDR3 covers 14 residues. Germline-derived CDR1 and CDR2 are SGHAT and FQNNGV. The ends lost 5 bases at V and 3 bases at J; junction bases unmatched: 3. CDR3 in amino acids: CASSHGTGGYEQYF. DNA of the CDR3: TGTGCCAGCAGCCACGGGACAGGGGGCTACGAGCAGTACTTC.

This clonotype was seen a few times. CDR3 nucleotide sequence: TGTGCCAGCAGTTACGGTCGGGGCTTTACAAGGACCGGGGAGACCCAGTACTTC. Translation gives CASSYGRGFTRTGETQYF. The chain uses TRBV6-2 or TRBV6-3 and TRBJ2-5; tentatively, D is TRBD1 or TRBD2 (5 bases each). The CDR3 is made up of 18 amino acids. Per the germline V gene, CDR1 is MNHEY and CDR2 is SVGEGT. The V end was cut by 2 bases, the J end by 5 bases, with 24 bases between.

V and J are TRBV28 and TRBJ2-3; no clear D gene. CDR3 size: 13 residues. V lost 4 bases and J 5 bases, leaving 10 bases between the germline ends. Germline assignment: CDR1 MDHEN and CDR2 SYDVKM. The CDR3 spells CASSSHPLDTQYF. The CDR3 DNA sequence: TGTGCCAGCAGTTCTCACCCGCTAGATACGCAGTATTTT.

This rearrangement joins TRBV3-1 to TRBJ2-3; 7 bases are a match to TRBD1. The CDR3 contains 13 residues. V was pared by 0 bases and J by 10 bases, with 4 bases of the junction left unmatched. Germline V gene data show CDR1 as LGHDT and CDR2 as YNNKEL (reference sequence). The CDR3 sequence: CASSQDDRAAQYF. CDR3 bases: TGTGCCAGCAGCCAAGATGACAGGGCGGCGCAGTATTTT.

This sequence joins TRBV20-1 and TRBJ2-5; TRBD1 matches at 7 bases. The V and J ends lost 5 bases and 4 bases, in that order; junction bases with no gene match: 13. The CDR3 loop spans 15 amino acids. Germline-derived CDR1 and CDR2 are DFQATT and SNEGSKA (reference sequence). The CDR3 DNA follows: TGCAGTGCTTCAAGGGGGCAGGGTGGAGGAGAGACCCAGTACTTC. This translates into CSASRGQGGGETQYF.

This clonotype came up once. This could be a read error, since a much larger clone is one nucleotide away. V gene TRBV12-3 or TRBV12-4 combines with J gene TRBJ1-4; tentative D call: TRBD1 (6 bases). CDR3 length: 14 residues. The CDR3 nucleotides are TGTGCCAGCACTATGGGGGCAACTAATGAAAAACTGCTTTTT. Translated, it gives CASTMGATNEKLLF.

This clonotype was seen many times. The genes are TRBV28 and TRBJ1-1, with 9 bases that match TRBD1. The germline gives CDR1 MDHEN, CDR2 SYDVKM. V gave up 6 bases and J gave up 7 bases; unmatched junction bases: 6. The CDR3 runs to 13 residues. The CDR3: CASSHRGQVEAFF. In DNA, the CDR3 is TGTGCCAGCAGCCACAGGGGGCAGGTTGAAGCTTTCTTT.

In its sample, this clonotype was seen a few times. V is TRBV29-1 and J is TRBJ1-2; a weak D match, TRBD1 (6 bases). V lost 7 bases to trimming and J lost 6 bases, with 18 bases between them. In germline, CDR1 is SQVTM, CDR2 ANQGSEA. CDR3 length: 13 amino acids. This chain's CDR3 is CSAVGGRFNGYTF. The DNA of the CDR3 is TGCAGCGCCGTGGGGGGGCGTTTTAATGGCTACACCTTC.

Many counts were recorded for this clonotype. In nucleotides, the CDR3 is TGTGCCAGCAGCCAAGACAGGGGGCGATTTGAAAAACTGTTTTTT. Amino acids: CASSQDRGRFEKLFF. The rearrangement joins TRBV11-2 to TRBJ1-4; 10 bases are shared with TRBD1. The V gene end was trimmed by 5 bases and the J gene end by 7 bases; junction bases not matched to a gene: 7. This CDR3 contains 15 residues. The germline CDR1 and CDR2 sequences are SGHAT and FQNNGV.

The sample holds one count of this clonotype. A read error may be the cause here, since a much bigger clone is one base away. The chain uses TRBV7-2 and TRBJ1-2, with 8 bases lining up with TRBD1. J was trimmed by 0 bases and V by 6 bases; bases with no gene match: 3. CDR1 and CDR2 from the germline V gene are SGHTA and FQGNSA. The CDR3 has 14 amino acids. The CDR3 sequence: CASSSTGANYGYTF. CDR3 DNA sequence: TGTGCCAGCAGTTCGACAGGGGCTAACTATGGCTACACCTTC.

The chain joins TRBV27 to TRBJ2-2; D call uncertain. The germline V gene has CDR1 MNHEY and CDR2 SMNVEV (reference sequence). The length of the CDR3 is 14 residues. Trimming pared 5 bases from V and 6 bases from J, leaving 13 bases between. The chain's CDR3 is CASSRHLPPGELFF. The CDR3 nucleotides read TGTGCCAGCAGTCGACATCTTCCCCCCGGGGAGCTGTTTTTT.

The chain employs TRBV5-1 and TRBJ2-7; 11 nucleotides align to TRBD2. The CDR3 is 14 amino acids. The V and J ends lost 0 bases and 5 bases, in that order; junction bases with no gene match: 1. Germline V CDR1 and CDR2: SGHRS, YFSETQ. CDR3 in DNA: TGCGCCAGCAGCTTGGCACTAGCGGGAGACGAGCAGTACTTC. It codes for CASSLALAGDEQYF.

CDR3 in DNA: TGTGCCAGTAGGGTACGGGGGGGCCACACTGAAGCTTTCTTT. Residues: CASRVRGGHTEAFF. V is TRBV19 and J is TRBJ1-1, with D possibly TRBD1 on 6 matching bases. The CDR3 loop spans 14 amino acids. Germline assignment: CDR1 LNHDA and CDR2 SQIVND (reference sequence). Trimming stripped 6 bases from V and 3 bases from J, with 14 bases between.

This clonotype was recorded many times. The rearrangement joins TRBV29-1 to TRBJ2-7, with D uncertain. The V gene lost 1 base and the J gene lost 1 base, with 5 bases spanning the gap. Germline assignment: CDR1 SQVTM and CDR2 ANQGSEA. The CDR3 totals 12 residues. CDR3 DNA sequence: TGCAGCGTTGAAGGGGAATCCTACGAGCAGTACTTC. Residues: CSVEGESYEQYF.

This clonotype was seen a few times. The genes are TRBV30 and TRBJ2-7; 8 bases map to TRBD1. Germline trimming cut 4 bases from V and 3 bases from J; bases unmatched to any gene: 5. CDR3 length: 13 amino acids. Looked up from germline, CDR1 is GTSNPN and CDR2 is SVGIG (reference sequence). The CDR3 bases are TGTGCCTGGAACCGGGACAGGTTCTACGAGCAGTACTTC. This encodes CAWNRDRFYEQYF.

This clonotype was counted ten times or more. The rearrangement links TRBV2 to TRBJ2-7; 8 bases map to TRBD2. The V gene end was trimmed by 1 base and the J gene end by 2 bases; junction bases not matched to a gene: 7. This CDR3 has 16 residues. Germline V gene data show CDR1 as SNHLY and CDR2 as FYNNEI. As DNA, the CDR3 is TGTGCCAGCAGTGAAGACGTCGAGCGGGAGACCTACGAGCAGTACTTC. Translating it yields CASSEDVERETYEQYF.

In this sample, this clonotype turned up many times. The J gene is TRBJ2-7, the V gene TRBV6-5, with 9 bases lining up with TRBD1. The CDR3 loop spans 17 amino acids. J gave up 0 bases and V 0 bases, and 6 bases lay outside the gene matches. Germline CDR1 reads MNHEY; CDR2 reads SVGAGI. DNA of the CDR3: TGTGCCAGCAGTTACTCGGGACCGGGACAGGGCTCCTACGAGCAGTACTTC. This sequence encodes CASSYSGPGQGSYEQYF.

This clonotype appeared a few times. The chain uses TRBV11-2 and TRBJ1-5, with D uncertain. This CDR3 has 15 residues. Between the trimmed V and J ends, which lost 1 base and 9 bases, there was a span of 16 bases. Germline loops: CDR1 SGHAT, CDR2 FQNNGV. CDR3 loop: CASSLGDTAPGPQHF. In nucleotides, the CDR3 is TGTGCCAGCAGCTTAGGGGATACCGCCCCGGGGCCCCAGCATTTT.

The J gene is TRBJ2-1, the V gene TRBV7-2; maybe TRBD1 (6 bases). V lost 5 bases and J 7 bases, leaving 15 bases between the germline ends. CDR3 length equals 14 residues. Looked up from germline, CDR1 is SGHTA and CDR2 is FQGNSA. CDR3 protein: CASSPLLQGNEQFF. The CDR3, as DNA: TGTGCCAGCAGCCCTCTATTACAGGGAAATGAGCAGTTCTTC.